The rows below give T cell receptor beta chains drawn from one sample of a study of shared clonotypes between healthy human individuals. Profiled with immunoSEQ multiplex PCR; TCRdb holds only in-frame clones, not every one. This sample has about 1.1 million clones, with around 78% found just once. What was sequenced was memory CD4+ T cells from PBMCs. These receptors all come from a man aged 18 to 29 in good health. Some clones in this sample may be carry-over from other donors' samples. Each CDR3 is given with its conserved first and last residue. D genes are given only for firm matches. Expanded clones get a size class; other rows say once, few or many, or leave the size out.

CDR3 | DNA | D | size | J | V
CASSLVAGGYGYTF | TGTGCCAGCAGCTTAGTAGCAGGGGGCTATGGCTACACCTTC | TRBD1 | . | TRBJ1-2 | TRBV7-9
CSVAGTGWTGELFF | TGCAGCGTCGCTGGGACAGGGTGGACCGGGGAGCTGTTTTTT | TRBD1 | few | TRBJ2-2 | TRBV29-1
CASIGGRAPGELFF | TGTGCCAGCATCGGCGGGAGGGCCCCCGGGGAGCTGTTTTTT | TRBD2 | . | TRBJ2-2 | TRBV28
CASSQVPRETQYF | TGCGCCAGCAGCCAAGTTCCGAGGGAGACCCAGTACTTC | . | . | TRBJ2-5 | TRBV4-1
CASQGLAGPNEQYF | TGTGCCAGCCAAGGACTAGCGGGGCCCAACGAGCAGTACTTC | TRBD2 | . | TRBJ2-7 | TRBV2
CASSLWFGQGATDTQYF | TGCGCCAGCAGCCTCTGGTTTGGACAGGGGGCAACAGATACGCAGTATTTT | TRBD1 | . | TRBJ2-3 | TRBV4-1
CASSPLPRVNEQFF | TGTGCCAGCTCACCGTTACCCAGGGTAAATGAGCAGTTCTTC | . | . | TRBJ2-1 | TRBV18
CASANQGVKAEQYF | TGCGCCAGCGCCAACCAGGGGGTTAAGGCCGAGCAGTACTTC | TRBD1 | . | TRBJ2-7 | TRBV5-1
CASSLTGGAGETQYF | TGTGCCAGCAGTTTGACAGGGGGCGCCGGGGAGACCCAGTACTTC | TRBD1 | . | TRBJ2-5 | TRBV2
CASSDRTGAIETQYF | TGTGCCAGCAGCGACCGGACAGGAGCTATAGAGACCCAGTACTTC | TRBD1 | . | TRBJ2-5 | TRBV7-8
CASSNRGQTVQYF | TGTGCCAGCAGTAATCGGGGGCAGACGGTTCAGTACTTC | . | . | TRBJ2-4 | TRBV27
CASTQQGRAYEQYF | TGTGCCAGCACCCAGCAGGGTAGGGCCTACGAGCAGTACTTC | . | few | TRBJ2-7 | TRBV28
CSVGLPLAGEVLRTKNIQYF | TGCAGCGTTGGACTCCCCCTGGCAGGTGAGGTCCTCAGAACCAAAAACATTCAGTACTTC | . | . | TRBJ2-4 | TRBV29-1
CASSLGLASGYEQYF | TGTGCCAGCAGCTTAGGACTAGCGTCAGGGTACGAGCAGTACTTC | TRBD2 | . | TRBJ2-7 | TRBV7-2
CASRLDRRYNEQFF | TGTGCCAGCAGGCTGGACAGGCGCTACAATGAGCAGTTCTTC | TRBD1 | . | TRBJ2-1 | TRBV5-6